These 27 T cell receptor beta chains share one sample of origin, sequenced in a study of cytomegalovirus exposure and HLA in healthy donors. Assay used: immunoSEQ multiplex PCR; TCRdb lists only in-frame clones, some missing. Of 120,000 or so clones in the sample, approximately 90% were seen once. The sequenced sample consisted of PBMCs. The origin of the receptors is a woman aged 18-35 years in good health and CMV-seronegative.

This chain connects TRBV6-4 to TRBJ2-3; 16 bases match TRBD2. The CDR3 sequence is 17 residues long. The germline V gene encodes CDR1 MRHNA and CDR2 SNTAGT. The J segment lost 4 bases and the V segment lost 2 bases, leaving 3 bases of the junction unmatched. The CDR3 coding sequence is TGTGCCAGCAGTGACGGGACTAGCGGGGGGGCCGCAGATACGCAGTATTTT. Translation: CASSDGTSGGAADTQYF.

This rearrangement joins TRBV6-5 to TRBJ1-4; 9 nucleotides agree with TRBD1. Per the germline V gene, CDR1 is MNHEY and CDR2 is SVGAGI. With 6 bases clipped from V and 4 bases from J, the junction kept 6 bases outside the gene matches. The CDR3 consists of 15 residues. CDR3 loop: CASRGRDRDNEKLFF. The CDR3, as DNA: TGTGCCAGCAGGGGACGGGACAGGGATAATGAAAAACTGTTTTTT.

V is TRBV29-1 and J is TRBJ2-1, with a weak D call TRBD1 (6 bases). CDR3 length equals 18 residues. CDR1 SQVTM and CDR2 ANQGSEA come from the germline V gene. Trimming left V 0 bases short and J 0 bases short, with 18 bases between. The CDR3 nucleotides are TGCAGCGTTGAAGATTACCCGGGTGGGGGCAGCTCCTACAATGAGCAGTTCTTC. It codes for CSVEDYPGGGSSYNEQFF.

This chain joins TRBV7-3 and TRBJ1-1, with 11 bases fitting TRBD1. CDR1 is SGHTA and CDR2 is FQGTGA in the germline V gene. V was pared by 8 bases and J by 0 bases, with 8 bases of the junction left unmatched. This CDR3 has 16 amino acids. CDR3 in DNA: TGTGCCAGCCAATCGGGGACAGGGGGTTTGAACACTGAAGCTTTCTTT. Protein product: CASQSGTGGLNTEAFF.

CDR3 sequence reads: CASSLMTVQETQYF. The CDR3 DNA reads TGTGCCAGCAGCTTAATGACAGTACAAGAGACCCAGTACTTC. This chain joins TRBV5-6 and TRBJ2-5; tentative D call: TRBD1 (5 bases). This CDR3 comprises 14 residues. Germline values: CDR1 SGHDT, CDR2 YYEEEE. The V end was cut by 2 bases, the J end by 2 bases, with 10 bases between.

V usage is TRBV9 and J usage is TRBJ1-1; the match to TRBD1 covers 7 bases. Germline CDR1 is SGDLS and CDR2 is YYNGEE. The CDR3 extends over 14 amino acids. J gave up 2 bases and V 6 bases, and 7 bases lay outside the gene matches. The CDR3 region has the DNA TGTGCCAGCACCAAAGGGGGCGGCAACACTGAAGCTTTCTTT. Its protein is CASTKGGGNTEAFF.

This chain uses TRBV5-4 with TRBJ2-2; D possibly corresponds to TRBD2 (5 bases). The germline gives CDR1 SGHNT, CDR2 YYREEE (reference sequence). Trimming pared 2 bases from V and 0 bases from J, leaving 11 bases between. This CDR3 comprises 16 residues. The CDR3 protein is CASSFYSVANTGELFF. The DNA for the CDR3 is TGTGCCAGCAGCTTTTATAGCGTTGCGAACACCGGGGAGCTGTTTTTT. Together with reference TRBV5-4 and TRBJ2-2, the CDR3 gives the full variable domain: ETGVTQSPTHLIKTRGQQVTLRCSSQSGHNTVSWYQQALGQGPQFIFQYYREEENGRGNFPPRFSGLQFPNYSSELNVNALELDDSALYLCASSFYSVANTGELFFGEGSRLTVL.

J is TRBJ1-1 and V is TRBV6-5; 7 nucleotides align to TRBD1. This CDR3 has 15 amino acids. The V gene end was trimmed by 2 bases and the J gene end by 3 bases; junction bases not matched to a gene: 6. The germline V gene has CDR1 MNHEY and CDR2 SVGAGI. The CDR3 loop reads CASSYNRDRYTEAFF. The CDR3 DNA reads as TGTGCCAGCAGTTACAACCGGGACAGATACACTGAAGCTTTCTTT.

In its sample, this clone was seen a few times. The chain links TRBV7-9 to TRBJ2-2, with D possibly being TRBD2 (7 bases). Germline CDR1 SEHNR, CDR2 FQNEAQ (reference sequence). Trimming left V 10 bases short and J 7 bases short, with 25 bases between. The length of the CDR3 is 16 residues. CDR3 region: CATGGIKGHPNGELFF. CDR3 sequence (DNA): TGTGCCACCGGGGGGATAAAGGGACACCCCAACGGGGAGCTGTTTTTT.

This sequence joins TRBV4-2 and TRBJ2-5; no firm D call. Looked up from germline, CDR1 is LGHNA and CDR2 is YNFKEQ. V shed 0 bases and J shed 0 bases, with 5 bases lying between them. The CDR3 loop spans 14 amino acids. The CDR3 DNA sequence: TGTGCCAGCAGCCAAGAATCGTACCAAGAGACCCAGTACTTC. Residues: CASSQESYQETQYF.

The V call is TRBV11-1, the J call TRBJ1-5, with D perhaps TRBD1 (5 bases). The germline V gene has CDR1 SGHAT and CDR2 FQDESV (reference sequence). This CDR3 comprises 15 residues. Trimming took 5 bases from V and 3 from J, leaving 14 bases between them. CDR3 DNA sequence: TGTGCCAGCAGCGAAGGGGCTGGGGCCAATCAGCCCCAGCATTTT. Protein: CASSEGAGANQPQHF. Variable domain in full (rest from reference TRBV11-1 and TRBJ1-5): EAEVAQSPRYKITEKSQAVAFWCDPISGHATLYWYRQILGQGPELLVQFQDESVVDDSQLPKDRFSAERLKGVDSTLKIQPAELGDSAMYLCASSEGAGANQPQHFGDGTRLSIL.

The chain employs TRBV5-8 and TRBJ1-2, with D possibly TRBD1 on 6 matching bases. The CDR3 extends over 14 amino acids. Germline V gene data show CDR1 as SGHTS and CDR2 as YDEGEE. The V end was cut by 1 base, the J end by 6 bases, with 13 bases between. The CDR3 nucleotides read TGTGCCAGCAGCTTGTTAATCACAGGGAATGGCTACACCTTC. This gives the protein CASSLLITGNGYTF. The whole variable domain, remainder taken from reference TRBV5-8 and TRBJ1-2, is EAGVTQSPTHLIKTRGQQATLRCSPISGHTSVYWYQQALGLGLQFLLWYDEGEERNRGNFPPRFSGRQFPNYSSELNVNALELEDSALYLCASSLLITGNGYTFGSGTRLTVV.

The CDR3 protein is CASSLEPGSWPEAFF. As DNA, the CDR3 is TGTGCCAGCAGCTTAGAACCGGGGAGCTGGCCTGAAGCTTTCTTT. The chain employs TRBV7-2 and TRBJ1-1; D ambiguous. The length of the CDR3 is 15 residues. Germline values: CDR1 SGHTA, CDR2 FQGNSA. Trimming took off 1 base at V and 6 bases at J, with 15 bases between the two ends.

The V gene is TRBV29-1, the J gene TRBJ2-1; D perhaps matches TRBD1 (6 bases). The CDR3 is made up of 17 amino acids. Germline assignment: CDR1 SQVTM and CDR2 ANQGSEA. Trimming pared 7 bases from V and 3 bases from J, leaving 25 bases between. CDR3 sequence: CSARSIFTGNGYNEQFF. The CDR3 DNA sequence: TGCAGCGCCCGATCGATATTTACAGGGAACGGCTACAATGAGCAGTTCTTC.

The chain has TRBV7-6 and TRBJ2-7; tentatively, D is TRBD2 (6 bases). The CDR3 is made up of 15 amino acids. The ends were cut back, 1 base at V and 4 bases at J, with 14 bases in the middle. Germline CDR1 reads SGHVS; CDR2 reads FNYEAQ. CDR3 nucleotides: TGTGCCAGCAGCTTAGGGGGGAGGTTCCTATACGAGCAGTACTTC. Translation: CASSLGGRFLYEQYF.

This sequence joins TRBV6-5 and TRBJ2-3; D is ambiguous. Trimming took 6 bases from V and 1 from J, leaving 11 bases between them. Germline V lookup: CDR1 MNHEY, CDR2 SVGAGI. The length of the CDR3 is 14 residues. CDR3: CASRRLLGTDTQYF. In DNA, the CDR3 is TGTGCCAGCAGGAGACTTCTAGGCACAGATACGCAGTATTTT.

The chain carries TRBV5-1 and TRBJ2-6; D may be TRBD1 (6 bases). CDR3 length: 17 amino acids. Trimming removed 2 bases at V and 4 bases at J, with 16 bases between. Germline CDR1 reads SGHRS; CDR2 reads YFSETQ. CDR3 nucleotides: TGCGCCAGCAGCTTTCAACTACAGGGCTCGGGGGCCAACGTCCTGACTTTC. Protein sequence: CASSFQLQGSGANVLTF.

Here the CDR3 DNA reads TGTGCCAGCAGCGCAACTCCGGGACAGAAGAACGGGGAGCTGTTTTTT. It encodes CASSATPGQKNGELFF. The V and J genes are TRBV9 and TRBJ2-2, with 7 bases that match TRBD1. This CDR3 comprises 16 residues. The V gene's germline CDR1 is SGDLS and CDR2 YYNGEE. J gave up 7 bases and V 3 bases, and 12 bases lay outside the gene matches.

The rearrangement uses TRBV7-9 and TRBJ2-7, with D unresolved. Per germline, CDR1 SEHNR and CDR2 FQNEAQ (reference sequence). There are 14 residues in the CDR3. Trimming took 3 bases from V and 0 from J, leaving 9 bases between them. DNA for the CDR3: TGTGCCAGCAGCTTTAAGGAGAGCTCCTACGAGCAGTACTTC. It specifies CASSFKESSYEQYF.

In its sample, this clone was seen once. V gene TRBV6-5 combines with J gene TRBJ1-4, with D unresolved. The CDR3 totals 13 residues. V lost 6 bases and J lost 6, with 11 bases in between. Germline V gene data show CDR1 as MNHEY and CDR2 as SVGAGI. The CDR3 sequence is CASSPREDEKLFF. As DNA, the CDR3 is TGTGCCAGCAGCCCCCGGGAGGATGAAAAACTGTTTTTT.

The chain uses TRBV7-9 and TRBJ1-3; no clear D gene. V lost 6 bases and J 0 bases, leaving 6 bases between the germline ends. Germline V gene lookup returns CDR1 SEHNR and CDR2 FQNEAQ (reference sequence). The CDR3 contains 13 residues. CDR3 residues: CASRELSGNTIYF. CDR3 DNA sequence: TGTGCCAGCAGAGAGCTCTCTGGAAACACCATATATTTT.

V and J are TRBV6-5 and TRBJ1-1, with unresolved D. CDR3 length: 14 amino acids. Trimming took 0 bases from V and 6 from J, leaving 11 bases between them. The germline V gene has CDR1 MNHEY and CDR2 SVGAGI. Here the CDR3 DNA reads TGTGCCAGCAGTTACTCGCTTAATAGAGCTGAAGCTTTCTTT. It translates to CASSYSLNRAEAFF.

The CDR3 loop reads CATGLESTDTQYF. DNA for the CDR3: TGTGCCACCGGACTGGAAAGCACAGATACGCAGTATTTT. The chain recombines TRBV7-8 with TRBJ2-3; D possibly corresponds to TRBD2 (5 bases). In germline, CDR1 is SGHVS, CDR2 FQNEAQ. The CDR3 spans 13 residues. V shed 10 bases and J shed 0 bases, with 11 bases lying between them.

The genes are TRBV28 and TRBJ1-5; D is unresolved. V lost 3 bases, J lost 1 base, and 10 bases lay in between. CDR1 is MDHEN, CDR2 SYDVKM, per germline. CDR3 length: 15 residues. As DNA, the CDR3 is TGTGCCAGCAGTTTTTCCGGCGGGAGCAATCAGCCCCAGCATTTT. This encodes CASSFSGGSNQPQHF.

On this clone: A read error may produce the germline difference seen at one junction end. The genes are TRBV2 and TRBJ2-7; weak D call: TRBD2 (5 bases). CDR3 length equals 14 residues. CDR1 and CDR2 (germline): SNHLY, FYNNEI. The DNA for the CDR3 is TGTGCCAGCAGGGGAGCCTTAATCTCCTACGAGCAGCACTTC. It yields the protein CASRGALISYEQHF.

The chain carries TRBV19 and TRBJ2-1, with 10 bases that match TRBD1. CDR3 length equals 18 residues. Trimming removed 3 bases from V and 4 bases from J; junction bases left unmatched: 12. Per germline, CDR1 LNHDA and CDR2 SQIVND (reference sequence). The CDR3 loop reads CASSILEMTGGTYNEQFF. CDR3 nucleotide sequence: TGTGCCAGTAGTATTCTCGAAATGACAGGGGGCACTTACAATGAGCAGTTCTTC. The full variable domain, in which reference TRBV19 and TRBJ2-1 provide the parts outside the CDR3, is DGGITQSPKYLFRKEGQNVTLSCEQNLNHDAMYWYRQDPGQGLRLIYYSQIVNDFQKGDIAEGYSVSREKKESFPLTVTSAQKNPTAFYLCASSILEMTGGTYNEQFFGPGTRLTVL.

The chain uses TRBV4-3 and TRBJ1-5; 7 bases fit TRBD1. There are 15 residues in the CDR3. The J segment lost 0 bases and the V segment lost 1 base, leaving 0 bases of the junction unmatched. The germline gives CDR1 LGHNA, CDR2 YSLEER. The CDR3 loop is CASSQGQGSNQPQHF. CDR3 sequence (DNA): TGCGCCAGCAGCCAAGGACAGGGTAGCAATCAGCCCCAGCATTTT.